Below, 21 T cell receptor beta chains from the same sample are listed, as sequenced in a study of radiotherapy plus CTLA-4 blockade in lung cancer. Using immunoSEQ multiplex PCR, the repertoire was profiled, and TCRdb retains in-frame clones only, with some absent. In the table there are 35,000 to 40,000 clones, 65% to 90% of which are singletons. The sample here was peripheral blood, taken from a patient treated with radiotherapy plus ipilimumab. The receptors stem from a human donor with non-small cell lung cancer whose response to radiotherapy plus ipilimumab could not be evaluated.

V and J are TRBV11-3 and TRBJ2-5, with 9 bases lining up with TRBD2. The CDR3 sequence is 15 residues long. The V and J ends lost 2 bases and 0 bases, in that order; junction bases with no gene match: 1. Germline CDR1 reads SGHNT; CDR2 reads YENEEA. In nucleotides, the CDR3 is TGTGCCAGCAGCTTATCTAGCGGGAACCAAGAGACCCAGTACTTC. It specifies CASSLSSGNQETQYF.

The rearrangement joins TRBV9 to TRBJ2-1; D may be TRBD2 (7 bases). The CDR3 has 15 amino acids. V lost 4 bases to trimming and J lost 10 bases, with 21 bases between them. CDR1 and CDR2 from the germline V gene are SGDLS and YYNGEE. The CDR3 protein is CASSPRGGRDDEQFF. CDR3 coding DNA: TGTGCCAGCAGCCCACGAGGGGGGAGGGACGACGAGCAGTTCTTC.

In this sample, this clone turned up once. This chain's CDR3 is CASSEGHSNSNQPQHF. For the CDR3, the DNA is TGTGCCAGCAGTGAGGGACACTCAAATAGCAATCAGCCCCAGCATTTT. V and J are TRBV6-1 and TRBJ1-5; D possibly corresponds to TRBD1 (6 bases). CDR3 length: 16 residues. CDR1 and CDR2 (germline): MNHNS, SASEGT. Trimming cost V 3 bases and J 0 bases, with 12 bases left between them.

This chain connects TRBV28 to TRBJ2-7; D is perhaps TRBD1 (6 bases). Germline loops: CDR1 MDHEN, CDR2 SYDVKM. Trimming took 6 bases from V and 4 from J, leaving 25 bases between them. This CDR3 spans 17 amino acids. The CDR3 loop reads CASRSDLTGPGLYEQYF. CDR3 DNA sequence: TGTGCCAGCAGGTCCGACCTAACAGGGCCTGGGTTATACGAGCAGTACTTC.

The chain combines TRBV7-9 with TRBJ2-3; 9 bases line up with TRBD2. The germline V gene has CDR1 SEHNR and CDR2 FQNEAQ (reference sequence). There are 17 residues in the CDR3. V shed 1 base, J shed 5 bases, and the junction held 10 bases outside the gene matches. CDR3 in DNA: TGTGCCAGCAGCTTAGTGGGACTAGCCGGTTTTCGAGATACGCAGTATTTT. It yields the protein CASSLVGLAGFRDTQYF.

The chain links TRBV7-9 to TRBJ2-2, with D hard to call. Germline loops: CDR1 SEHNR, CDR2 FQNEAQ (reference sequence). With 3 bases removed from V and 7 bases from J, the gap between germline ends came to 12 bases. There are 14 residues in the CDR3. CDR3 loop: CASSLSSQVGELFF. The CDR3 DNA is TGTGCCAGCAGCTTGTCTTCCCAGGTCGGGGAGCTGTTTTTT.

This chain links TRBV11-1 with TRBJ2-1; D perhaps matches TRBD2 (5 bases). The ends were cut back, 4 bases at V and 4 bases at J, with 11 bases in the middle. Germline assignment: CDR1 SGHAT and CDR2 FQDESV (reference sequence). The CDR3 is 14 residues long. CDR3 region: CASSSHVAYNEQFF. The CDR3 nucleotides are TGTGCCAGCAGCTCCCACGTAGCGTACAATGAGCAGTTCTTC.

This clone showed up just once. V gene TRBV20-1 combines with J gene TRBJ2-5; TRBD2 might be the D (6 bases). The CDR3 extends over 10 amino acids. Trimming took 3 bases from V and 8 from J, leaving 7 bases between them. Germline V gene lookup returns CDR1 DFQATT and CDR2 SNEGSKA (reference sequence). CDR3 loop: CSARGGTQYF. CDR3 sequence (DNA): TGCAGTGCTAGGGGGGGAACCCAGTACTTC.

A few counts support this clone. V gene TRBV6-6 combines with J gene TRBJ1-1; 7 nucleotides line up with TRBD1. Germline CDR1 reads MNHNY; CDR2 reads SVGAGI (reference sequence). This CDR3 is 15 amino acids long. V was pared by 3 bases and J by 0 bases, with 4 bases of the junction left unmatched. The chain's CDR3 is CASSYGDRLNTEAFF. CDR3 nucleotide sequence: TGTGCCAGCAGTTATGGGGACAGACTGAACACTGAAGCTTTCTTT.

The chain links TRBV4-3 to TRBJ2-7, with unresolved D. With 1 base removed from V and 9 bases from J, the gap between germline ends came to 13 bases. Germline V gene lookup returns CDR1 LGHNA and CDR2 YSLEER. The CDR3 contains 13 residues. The CDR3 sequence is CASSQGRVSGQYF. The CDR3 DNA is TGCGCCAGCAGCCAAGGACGGGTCTCCGGGCAGTACTTC.

This sequence joins TRBV19 and TRBJ1-4; the match to TRBD1 covers 8 bases. Trimming removed 8 bases from V and 7 bases from J; junction bases left unmatched: 15. CDR3 size: 16 residues. Germline CDR1 is LNHDA and CDR2 is SQIVND (reference sequence). The CDR3 nucleotides read TGTGCCAGTCGGAGACAGGGGCGTCGGGGCAGTGAAAAACTGTTTTTT. This encodes CASRRQGRRGSEKLFF.

For the CDR3, the DNA is TGTGCCAGCAGCCCCTCCGGGCGGGGGGCATTAAGCTCCTACAATGAGCAGTTCTTC. This encodes CASSPSGRGALSSYNEQFF. This rearrangement joins TRBV4-2 to TRBJ2-1; 8 bases line up with TRBD2. Looked up from germline, CDR1 is LGHNA and CDR2 is YNFKEQ. This CDR3 is 19 amino acids long. Trimming took 4 bases from V and 0 from J; bases not matched to a gene: 14.

The rearrangement joins TRBV6-5 to TRBJ2-7; a possible D gene is TRBD1 (6 bases). The V end was cut by 2 bases, the J end by 3 bases, with 8 bases between. The CDR3 contains 13 residues. Germline CDR1 and CDR2: MNHEY and SVGAGI. The CDR3 spells CASSYGRGYEQYF. In DNA form, the CDR3 reads TGTGCCAGCAGTTACGGCAGGGGCTACGAGCAGTACTTC.

The CDR3 region is CASSPLAGPTYEQYF. The CDR3 nucleotides read TGCGCCAGCAGCCCCCTAGCGGGACCAACCTACGAGCAGTACTTC. The chain recombines TRBV4-1 with TRBJ2-7, with TRBD2 matching 9 bases. V lost 4 bases, J lost 2 bases, and 6 bases stayed unmatched. The CDR3 contains 15 residues. Germline CDR1 MGHRA, CDR2 YSYEKL.

The chain joins TRBV4-1 to TRBJ1-5; TRBD1 might be the D (6 bases). The CDR3 spans 13 residues. V was pared by 4 bases and J by 5 bases, with 9 bases between. Germline V gene data show CDR1 as MGHRA and CDR2 as YSYEKL. The CDR3 loop reads CASSPWTDQPQHF. The CDR3 DNA reads TGCGCCAGCAGCCCCTGGACAGATCAGCCCCAGCATTTT.

This sequence joins TRBV27 and TRBJ2-2; weak D call: TRBD1 (5 bases). CDR1 and CDR2 from the germline V gene are MNHEY and SMNVEV (reference sequence). Between the trimmed V and J ends, which lost 8 bases and 5 bases, there was a span of 15 bases. There are 14 residues in the CDR3. The CDR3: CASRTLMGTGELFF. CDR3 in DNA: TGTGCCAGCCGGACATTGATGGGGACCGGGGAGCTGTTTTTT.

The V call is TRBV5-6, the J call TRBJ1-4; perhaps TRBD1 as D (5 bases). V lost 4 bases and J 8 bases, leaving 18 bases between the germline ends. CDR3 length: 15 amino acids. Germline V gene data show CDR1 as SGHDT and CDR2 as YYEEEE. The CDR3 region is CASSRQGSSDEKLFF. CDR3 sequence (DNA): TGTGCCAGCAGCCGGCAGGGTTCGAGCGACGAAAAACTGTTTTTT.

The gene calls are TRBV11-2 and TRBJ2-7, with D possibly matching TRBD2 (6 bases). Germline-derived CDR1 and CDR2 are SGHAT and FQNNGV. CDR3 length equals 16 residues. Trimming left V 1 base short and J 0 bases short, with 13 bases between. This chain's CDR3 is CASSLGGSGLSYEQYF. The DNA of the CDR3 is TGTGCCAGCAGCTTAGGAGGTAGCGGACTCTCCTACGAGCAGTACTTC.

The chain joins TRBV6-4 to TRBJ2-1, with D possibly being TRBD1 (6 bases). Germline-derived CDR1 and CDR2 are MRHNA and SNTAGT. Trimming pared 4 bases from V and 9 bases from J, leaving 13 bases between. This CDR3 has 13 amino acids. The CDR3 coding sequence is TGTGCCAGCAGTGGAGTAGGGGGTGGTGAGCAGTTCTTC. Translation: CASSGVGGGEQFF.

This clone was seen once. J is TRBJ1-2 and V is TRBV6-1; D is possibly TRBD1 (5 bases). The germline V gene encodes CDR1 MNHNS and CDR2 SASEGT. V dropped 4 bases and J dropped 5 bases, with 14 bases sitting between them. The CDR3 totals 14 residues. CDR3 in DNA: TGTGCCAGCAGTGTGGTACGCGGGACGTATGGCTACACCTTC. This translates into CASSVVRGTYGYTF.

The rearrangement uses TRBV5-8 and TRBJ1-1; D is undetermined. Trimming pared 0 bases from V and 3 bases from J, leaving 15 bases between. CDR3 length: 16 amino acids. Germline CDR1 SGHTS, CDR2 YDEGEE. CDR3 sequence (DNA): TGTGCCAGCAGCTTGGTCCTGGGCCGGCTGGACACTGAAGCTTTCTTT. Translation: CASSLVLGRLDTEAFF.